This TCR beta chain originates from a study of T-cell memory formation after mild COVID-19. Study-wide background: TCR clusters showed largely donor specificity.

TCRdb re-derived calls from the 5' RACE reads in MiXCR, one entry per CDR3 protein. The repertoire holds about 540,000 distinct CDR3 sequences, with around 21% as singletons. The CDR3 covers 15 residues. CDR1 is SGHNT and CDR2 is YYREEE in the germline V gene (reference sequence). The germline V and J ends were trimmed by 1 base and 5 bases, with 13 bases remaining between them. Overall study findings and caveats: Clones contracting across day 15 to 85 had a balanced CD4/CD8 profile; later expanding clones leaned CD4+. Memory from before infection featured some responding clones, which suggests cross-reactive memory joined. Clones which contracted sat mainly in CM and EM if CD4+, and in EMRA if CD8+.

A remark on this clonotype: The antigen is unknown.

The chain links TRBV5-4 to TRBJ2-4; maybe TRBD1 (6 bases). The material sequenced was PBMCs or a T cell subset sorted from them (not recorded which). The TCR sequence derives from an adult woman who had mild COVID-19 (a few samples of this study predate the infection). Cell type and time point are not known. The CDR3 sequence is CASSLYPGAQNIQYF. The CDR3 DNA follows: TGTGCCAGCAGCTTGTATCCAGGGGCCCAAAACATTCAGTACTTC.